This TCR beta chain was found in a study of blood T cell repertoires in COVID-19. About the research overall: T cells, B-cell-depleted T cells, or PBMCs provided the cDNA or gDNA that served as material.

Original handling: Researchers report that nucleated cell counts were estimated from reference gene primer amplification. The repertoire was sequenced with immunoSEQ multiplex PCR; TCRdb's copy has only in-frame clones and lacks some. V, J and clone size reflect that table, while D and trimming were determined from the DNA. The sample lists about 50,000 clones; approximately 86% were seen once. CDR3 length: 14 residues. Germline CDR1 and CDR2: MNHEY and SVGAGI. The J segment lost 2 bases and the V segment lost 7 bases, leaving 8 bases of the junction unmatched. Sequencing input: peripheral blood. The gene calls are TRBV6-5 and TRBJ2-7, with TRBD1 identical over 7 bases. The receptor's source is a human donor in a cohort sampled during active COVID-19. CDR3 residues: CASKPGQLTYEQYF. The CDR3 DNA is TGTGCCAGCAAGCCGGGACAGCTTACCTACGAGCAGTACTTC.